This T cell receptor beta chain was observed in a study of blood T cell repertoires in COVID-19. This clone was seen only once. Participants had their cohort set by participant-reported clinical history. Some clones are missing from TCRdb's copy, which holds only in-frame ones; the method was immunoSEQ multiplex PCR. Seen here are about 230,000 clones, approximately 88% observed once, and the top ten hold 2.5%. In germline, CDR1 is SGHTS, CDR2 YDEGEE. The CDR3 sequence is 16 residues long. Trimming took 4 bases from V and 3 from J; bases not matched to a gene: 7. The sample comprised PBMCs or T cells enriched from blood (not recorded which). The TCR was taken from a woman in her 40s with acute COVID-19. This rearrangement joins TRBV5-8 to TRBJ1-5; 10 bases are shared with TRBD1. In DNA, the CDR3 is TGTGCCAGCAGCAGAGGGACAGGGGTCTTCAATCAGCCCCAGCATTTT. Its protein is CASSRGTGVFNQPQHF.